This record covers a single T cell receptor beta chain. Assay used: immunoSEQ multiplex PCR; TCRdb lists only in-frame clones, some missing. Of approximately 1.1 million clones in the sample, about 84% were seen once. This sample was taken from a study of shared clonotypes between healthy human individuals. V was pared by 0 bases and J by 2 bases, with 6 bases of the junction left unmatched. The CDR3 has 16 residues. Germline V gives CDR1 SGHRS, CDR2 YFSETQ. The sequenced sample consisted of memory CD4+ T cells from PBMCs. Subset specified: CD45RA-negative fraction. This clonotype originated in a man aged 18 to 30 in good health. Some clones in this sample may be carry-over from other donors' samples. V and J are TRBV5-1 and TRBJ2-3; 7 bases fit TRBD1. The DNA for the CDR3 is TGCGCCAGCAGCTTGGAAGGGGGCATTTTCACAGATACGCAGTATTTT. It specifies CASSLEGGIFTDTQYF. Using reference TRBV5-1 and TRBJ2-3 for the parts outside the CDR3, the full variable domain is KAGVTQTPRYLIKTRGQQVTLSCSPISGHRSVSWYQQTPGQGLQFLFEYFSETQRNKGNFPGRFSGRQFSNSRSEMNVSTLELGDSALYLCASSLEGGIFTDTQYFGPGTRLTVL.